In this sample, the clone carrying this T cell receptor beta chain turned up many times. What it binds is unknown. The data belong to a study of T-cell reconstitution after alpha-beta-depleted transplantation in children. Using unique molecular identifiers, the investigators prepared the TCRbeta library. Via MiXCR, TCRdb re-called the PCR reads, giving one row per CDR3 protein. The table records approximately 200,000 distinct CDR3 sequences, about 6% of them present only once. Findings and caveats of the study: After transplant, high TCRbeta diversity at day 60 in some patients arose from surviving recipient T cells and thymic progenitors.

The CDR3 spans 13 residues. Per the germline V gene, CDR1 is LNHDA and CDR2 is SQIVND (reference sequence). V shed 10 bases and J shed 4 bases, with 17 bases lying between them. The TCR originated in a girl less than two years old with combined immunodeficiency, due to receive a stem cell transplant. The sample in question was PBMCs, obtained before TCRalphabeta/CD19-depleted stem cell transplant. This sequence joins TRBV19 and TRBJ2-7; D call uncertain. CDR3 in amino acids: CATSTVLSYEQYF. The CDR3 DNA reads as TGTGCCACCTCGACCGTTCTCTCTTACGAGCAGTACTTC. Variable domain in full (rest from reference TRBV19 and TRBJ2-7): DGGITQSPKYLFRKEGQNVTLSCEQNLNHDAMYWYRQDPGQGLRLIYYSQIVNDFQKGDIAEGYSVSREKKESFPLTVTSAQKNPTAFYLCATSTVLSYEQYFGPGTRLTVT.